These T cell receptor beta chains were read from a single sample in a study of early T cells in non-severe SARS-CoV-2 infection. TCRdb used MiXCR to reprocess the 5' RACE reads, holding one entry per CDR3 protein. Of around 86,000 distinct CDR3 sequences in the sample, around 15% are singletons; the top ten hold 0.58%. Sequencing was done on a sample of whole blood. The receptors come from an adult who was a healthcare worker with PCR-confirmed SARS-CoV-2 infection or an uninfected control (not recorded which). The conserved cysteine and the conserved F or W are not part of the CDR3 here.

TRBV9,12,TRBJ2-1,ASSPGQGSGEQF
TRBV12-3/TRBV12-4,13,TRBJ2-2,ASSLARVNTGELF
TRBV14,12,TRBJ1-1,ASSTGIVYTEAF
TRBV29-1,11,TRBJ1-3,SVKGTAGNTIY
TRBV7-8,12,TRBJ1-5,ASSLVQKDQPQH
TRBV6-2/TRBV6-3,14,TRBJ2-3,ASSYGTNRGTDTQY
TRBV24-1,12,TRBJ1-1,ATSPTGRHTEAF
TRBV2,13,TRBJ2-5,ASSEGLAGDETQY
TRBV7-8,13,TRBJ2-3,ASSRSSRGPPPRD
TRBV2,9,TRBJ2-5,ASSGEETQY
TRBV5-4,14,TRBJ1-5,ASSLALAGRNQPQH
TRBV2,12,TRBJ1-1,ASSVVLGTTEAF
TRBV6-1,14,TRBJ1-1,ASSELRTGGYSEAF
TRBV9,12,TRBJ2-3,ASSSGTGADTQY
TRBV6-5,12,TRBJ1-6,ASSHKGQGTPLH
TRBV7-6,12,TRBJ2-5,ASRKGHGQETQY
TRBV12-3/TRBV12-4,13,TRBJ2-1,ASSFGTSGYNEQF
TRBV28,10,TRBJ2-1,ASSPNQNEQF
TRBV29-1,12,TRBJ1-2,SVEGPSRSYGYT
TRBV20-1,14,TRBJ2-5,SASPPSLDSQETQY
TRBV28,10,TRBJ1-6,ASSYGDSPLH
TRBV7-8,15,TRBJ2-3,ASSPQPPAGMADTQY
TRBV20-1,12,TRBJ1-6,SATPGQGGSPLH
TRBV24-1,15,TRBJ2-3,ATSDPNGRDTGDTQY
TRBV11-2,12,TRBJ2-2,ASSLRGLGGELF
TRBV5-6,15,TRBJ2-3,ASSFGTSGGQADTQY
TRBV3-1,16,TRBJ1-2,ASSQDSGGPEANYGYT
TRBV10-3,13,TRBJ1-3,AIRSQGYSGNTIY
TRBV6-4,11,TRBJ1-1,ASMDRGEAEAF
TRBV15,12,TRBJ2-2,ATSRVHPAGELF
TRBV7-2,15,TRBJ1-1,ASSLAFVGQVDTEAF
TRBV6-2/TRBV6-3,10,TRBJ2-1,ASSYVGYEQF
TRBV6-5,11,TRBJ1-1,ASSYSGETEAF
TRBV29-1,13,TRBJ2-1,SVEDRVRAYNEQF
TRBV12-3/TRBV12-4,14,TRBJ2-2,ASTRSSGGASGELF
TRBV20-1,12,TRBJ1-6,SARGVAYNSPLH
TRBV2,10,TRBJ2-1,ASRGLIPEQF
TRBV29-1,12,TRBJ1-2,SVQSVLRSYGYT
TRBV9,11,TRBJ1-1,ASSDWTNTEAF
TRBV3-1,13,TRBJ2-1,ASSQVLGAVSEQF
TRBV2,15,TRBJ1-2,ASSSGTGSLLFYGYT
TRBV2,15,TRBJ2-3,ASSEGTSGETTDTQY
TRBV27,13,TRBJ2-5,ASSPNRVNQETQY
TRBV6-6,12,TRBJ1-5,ASSPMGANQPQH
TRBV2,13,TRBJ1-5,ASSEEGMGNQPQH
TRBV12-3/TRBV12-4,11,TRBJ2-1,ASSLGGGSEQF
TRBV9,14,TRBJ1-5,ASSVGPSGSNQPQH
TRBV10-3,11,TRBJ2-3,AISTPGLAGQY
TRBV11-1,11,TRBJ2-5,ASSSLLQETQY
TRBV7-3,13,TRBJ2-2,ASSLTPRVPGELF
TRBV29-1,11,TRBJ2-1,SVGLGASNEQF
TRBV12-5,8,TRBJ1-1,ASGISEAF
TRBV5-6,12,TRBJ1-5,ASSLGTNNQPQH